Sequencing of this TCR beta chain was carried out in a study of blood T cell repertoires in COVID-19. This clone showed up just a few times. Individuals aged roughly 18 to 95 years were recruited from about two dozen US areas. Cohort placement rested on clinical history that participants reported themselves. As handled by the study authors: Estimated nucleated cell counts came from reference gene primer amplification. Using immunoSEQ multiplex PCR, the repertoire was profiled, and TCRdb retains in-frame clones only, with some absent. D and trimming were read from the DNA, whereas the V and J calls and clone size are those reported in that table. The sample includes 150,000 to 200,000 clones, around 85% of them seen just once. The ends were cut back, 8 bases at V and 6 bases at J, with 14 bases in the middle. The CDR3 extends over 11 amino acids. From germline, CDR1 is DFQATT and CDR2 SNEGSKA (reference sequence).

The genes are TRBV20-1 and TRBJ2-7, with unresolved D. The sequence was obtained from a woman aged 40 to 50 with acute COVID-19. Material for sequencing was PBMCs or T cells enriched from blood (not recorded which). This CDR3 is CSLLVAGEQYF. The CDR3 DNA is TGCAGTCTCCTAGTTGCCGGCGAGCAGTACTTC.